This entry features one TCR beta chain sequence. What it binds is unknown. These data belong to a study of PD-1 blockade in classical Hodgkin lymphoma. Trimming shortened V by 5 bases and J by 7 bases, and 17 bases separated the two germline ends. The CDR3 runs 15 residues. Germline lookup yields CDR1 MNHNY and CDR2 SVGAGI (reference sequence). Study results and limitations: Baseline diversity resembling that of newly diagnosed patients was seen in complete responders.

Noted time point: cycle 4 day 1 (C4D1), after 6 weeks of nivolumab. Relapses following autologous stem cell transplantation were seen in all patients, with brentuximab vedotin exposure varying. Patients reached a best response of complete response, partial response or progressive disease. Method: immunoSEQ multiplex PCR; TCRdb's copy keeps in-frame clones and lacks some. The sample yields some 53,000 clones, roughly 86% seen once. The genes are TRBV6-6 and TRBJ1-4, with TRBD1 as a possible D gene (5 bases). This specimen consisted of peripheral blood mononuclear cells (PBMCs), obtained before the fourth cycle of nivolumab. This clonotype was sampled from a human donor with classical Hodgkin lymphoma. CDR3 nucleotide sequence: TGTGCCAGCAGTCCACCGGGACCGCGGGCTGAAAAACTGTTTTTT. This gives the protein CASSPPGPRAEKLFF.